The sequence of this TCR beta chain was determined in a study of T cells in Graves' hyperthyroidism and ophthalmopathy. RNA transcripts provided the source from which TCR beta CDR3 regions were amplified. An initial round of RT-PCR targeting the TCR CDR3 relied on the HTBI primer set. TCRdb processed the multiplex PCR reads anew with MiXCR; each CDR3 protein has one entry. Of more than 350,000 distinct CDR3 sequences in the sample, roughly 15% were seen once. There are many counts of this clonotype. The germline gives CDR1 MDHEN, CDR2 SYDVKM. The V end lost 3 bases, the J end lost 0 bases, and 15 bases lay between the germline ends. The CDR3 length is 16 residues.

The sample comprised blood. The chain uses TRBV28 and TRBJ2-7, with D possibly being TRBD1 (6 bases). This clonotype was sampled from a woman younger than 45 with Graves' ophthalmopathy. CDR3 in DNA: TGTGCCAGCAGTTTTGTCAGGGGTGTTTCCTCCTACGAGCAGTACTTC. Amino acid sequence: CASSFVRGVSSYEQYF.